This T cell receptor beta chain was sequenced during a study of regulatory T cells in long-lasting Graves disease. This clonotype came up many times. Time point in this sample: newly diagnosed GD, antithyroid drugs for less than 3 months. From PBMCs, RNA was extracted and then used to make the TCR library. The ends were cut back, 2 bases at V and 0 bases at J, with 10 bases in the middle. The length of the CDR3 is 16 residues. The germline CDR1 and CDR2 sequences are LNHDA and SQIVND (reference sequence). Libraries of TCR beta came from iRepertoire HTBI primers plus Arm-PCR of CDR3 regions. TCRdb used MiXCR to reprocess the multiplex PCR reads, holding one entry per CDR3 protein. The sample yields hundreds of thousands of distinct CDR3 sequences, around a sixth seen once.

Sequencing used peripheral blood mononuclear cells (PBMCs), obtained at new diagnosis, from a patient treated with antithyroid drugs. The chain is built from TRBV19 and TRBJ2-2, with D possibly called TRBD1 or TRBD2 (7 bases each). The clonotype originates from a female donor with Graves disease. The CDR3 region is CASSISGTANTGELFF. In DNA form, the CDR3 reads TGTGCCAGTAGTATAAGCGGGACAGCGAACACCGGGGAGCTGTTTTTT.